This is a list of T cell receptor beta chains from one sample in a study of blood T cell repertoires in COVID-19. Libraries were prepared by immunoSEQ multiplex PCR; TCRdb keeps only in-frame clonotypes and omits some of them. This table has over 150,000 clones, more than 85% appearing once. The sequencing sample was made of PBMCs or T cells enriched from blood (not recorded which). The receptors were gathered from a woman in her 50s who had recovered from COVID-19. Each CDR3 is given with its conserved first and last residue. Each record gives: V gene, J gene, CDR3 protein.

TRBV12-3/TRBV12-4	TRBJ1-1	CASRDRGGTEAFF
TRBV4-1	TRBJ1-4	CASSRGQGLLFF
TRBV3-1/TRBV3-2	TRBJ1-6	CASSQGRQGASSYNSPLHF
TRBV6-6	TRBJ1-3	CASGQASGNTIYF
TRBV2	TRBJ1-4	CASSAGTARTTNEKLFF
TRBV20-1	TRBJ2-5	CSARAGETQYF
TRBV27	TRBJ1-5	CASSPLETFQPQHF
TRBV11-2	TRBJ1-2	CASSAAAGYGYTF
TRBV7-8	TRBJ2-3	CASSLRLAVTDTQYF
TRBV2	TRBJ2-1	CASSELRDITYNEQFF
TRBV14	TRBJ2-1	CASSPPGTVSYNEQFF
TRBV19	TRBJ2-3	CASTGGRFTDTQYF
TRBV7-2	TRBJ2-4	CASSFWGPRLPIAKNIQYF
TRBV19	TRBJ1-5	CASMRTAPAIYSNQPQHF
TRBV6-5	TRBJ1-1	CASEQGNTEAFF
TRBV11-2	TRBJ1-4	CASSSDLPRGRNEKLFF
TRBV5-4	TRBJ1-6	CASSAPGHLNSPLHF
TRBV10-2	TRBJ1-4	CASSVRGASEKLFF
TRBV7-7	TRBJ2-5	CASSSPPALVETQYF
TRBV6-5	TRBJ2-7	CASREIQYEQYF
TRBV3-1/TRBV3-2	TRBJ2-1	CASSQDPGGSRGEQFF
TRBV7-9	TRBJ2-1	CASSLGREPYNEQFF
TRBV5-1	TRBJ2-2	CASYVAGGTGELFF
TRBV6-2/TRBV6-3	TRBJ2-1	CASSYVTFARNEQFF
TRBV10-2	TRBJ2-5	CASSELSLGEETQYF
TRBV19	TRBJ2-1	CASSTGYRQFF
TRBV24-1	TRBJ1-4	CATSDPGPGGEKLFF
TRBV28	TRBJ2-7	CASGISGTQGWQYF
TRBV10-3	TRBJ1-5	CATDVGEGQPQHF
TRBV18	TRBJ1-1	CASSHVQGDTEAFF
TRBV2	TRBJ1-3	CASTGVVTSGNTIYF
TRBV30	TRBJ2-1	CAWSVLRDNEQFF
TRBV4-3	TRBJ1-4	CASSQGQGARTNEKLFF
TRBV27	TRBJ2-1	CASSLGWLAGGQEQFF
TRBV3-1/TRBV3-2	TRBJ1-1	CASSRGELRAEAFF
TRBV5-1	TRBJ2-3	CASSMGTGSTDTQYF
TRBV4-1	TRBJ2-7	CASSLSLSSSYEQYF
TRBV6-1	TRBJ2-5	CASSELGQGGQETQYF
TRBV5-1	TRBJ2-2	CASTWGRNTGELFF
TRBV30	TRBJ1-1	CAWSSRDTEAFF
TRBV5-1	TRBJ1-4	CASSTGQGGEKLFF
TRBV30	TRBJ1-4	CAWSVWGANEKLFF
TRBV12-3/TRBV12-4	TRBJ2-2	CASSRGTGELFF
TRBV9	TRBJ2-2	CASSRTSGLRVTGELFF
TRBV6-5	TRBJ2-2	CASSSLWGVNTGELFF
TRBV13	TRBJ2-5	CASSLDRGLQETQYF
TRBV7-9	TRBJ2-2	CASSTTDKNTGELFF
TRBV28	TRBJ1-5	CASSFRVDQPQHF
TRBV2	TRBJ1-5	CASSRTGIQPQHF
TRBV7-9	TRBJ2-2	CASTLTGLGTGELFF
TRBV24-1	TRBJ1-5	CATSDFQNQPQHF
TRBV28	TRBJ2-7	CASTSPTGQYF
TRBV18	TRBJ2-4	CASSPGHTKNIQYF
TRBV7-9	TRBJ1-1	CASSRSSFRDTEAFF
TRBV14	TRBJ1-1	CASSLDRGNTEAFF
TRBV28	TRBJ1-4	CASSLPGWTNEKLFF
TRBV5-1	TRBJ1-2	CASSSGQGPGGYTF
TRBV27	TRBJ1-2	CASSARVGGYTF